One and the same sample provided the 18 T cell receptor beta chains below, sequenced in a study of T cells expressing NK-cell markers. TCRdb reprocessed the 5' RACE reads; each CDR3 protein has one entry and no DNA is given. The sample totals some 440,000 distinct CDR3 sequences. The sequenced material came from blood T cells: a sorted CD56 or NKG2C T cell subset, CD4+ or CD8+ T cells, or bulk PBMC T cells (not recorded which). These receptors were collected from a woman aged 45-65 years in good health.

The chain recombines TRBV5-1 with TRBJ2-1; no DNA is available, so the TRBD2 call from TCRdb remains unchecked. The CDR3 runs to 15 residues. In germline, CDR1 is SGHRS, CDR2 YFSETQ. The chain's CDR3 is CASMRAGPSYNEQFF.

CDR3 sequence: CASSFLAGGTEAFF. The rearrangement joins TRBV28 to TRBJ1-1. Germline V gives CDR1 MDHEN, CDR2 SYDVKM. The length of the CDR3 is 14 residues.

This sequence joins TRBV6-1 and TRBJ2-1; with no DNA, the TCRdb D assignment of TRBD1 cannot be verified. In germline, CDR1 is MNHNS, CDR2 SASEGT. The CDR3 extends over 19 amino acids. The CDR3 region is CASRWGTGGNHPIYNEQFF.

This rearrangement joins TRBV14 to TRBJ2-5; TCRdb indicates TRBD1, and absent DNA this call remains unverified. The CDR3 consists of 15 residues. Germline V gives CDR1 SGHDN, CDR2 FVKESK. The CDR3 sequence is CASSPRFDRGETQYF. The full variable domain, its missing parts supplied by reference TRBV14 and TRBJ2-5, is EAGVTQFPSHSVIEKGQTVTLRCDPISGHDNLYWYRRVMGKEIKFLLHFVKESKQDESGMPNNRFLAERTGGTYSTLKVQPAELEDSGVYFCASSPRFDRGETQYFGPGTRLLVL.

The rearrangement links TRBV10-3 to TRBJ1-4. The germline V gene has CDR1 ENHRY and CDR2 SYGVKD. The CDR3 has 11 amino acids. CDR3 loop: CAISGGEKLFF.

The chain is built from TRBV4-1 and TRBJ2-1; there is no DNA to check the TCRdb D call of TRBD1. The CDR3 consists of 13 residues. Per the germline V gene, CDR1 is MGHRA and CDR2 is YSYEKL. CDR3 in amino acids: CASSPLDPYEQFF.

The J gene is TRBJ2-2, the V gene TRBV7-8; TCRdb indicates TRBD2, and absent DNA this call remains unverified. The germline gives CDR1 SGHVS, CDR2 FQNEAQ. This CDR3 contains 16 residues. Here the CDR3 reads CASSLRREGSPGELFF.

CDR3 region: CASSQEVGNSPLHF. This sequence joins TRBV3-1 and TRBJ1-6. Germline V lookup: CDR1 LGHDT, CDR2 YNNKEL (reference sequence). CDR3 length: 14 amino acids.

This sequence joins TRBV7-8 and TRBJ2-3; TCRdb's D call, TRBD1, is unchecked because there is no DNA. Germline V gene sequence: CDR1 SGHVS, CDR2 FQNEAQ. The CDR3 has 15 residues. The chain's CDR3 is CASSLGWGAGNTQYF.

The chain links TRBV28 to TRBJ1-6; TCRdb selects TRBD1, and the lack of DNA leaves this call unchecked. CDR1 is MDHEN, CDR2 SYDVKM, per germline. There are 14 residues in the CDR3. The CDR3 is CASRVGGGFSPLHF.

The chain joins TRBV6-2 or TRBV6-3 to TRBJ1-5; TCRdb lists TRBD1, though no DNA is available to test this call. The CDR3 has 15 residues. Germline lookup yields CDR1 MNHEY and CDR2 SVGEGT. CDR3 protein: CASSLHEGAIQPQHF.

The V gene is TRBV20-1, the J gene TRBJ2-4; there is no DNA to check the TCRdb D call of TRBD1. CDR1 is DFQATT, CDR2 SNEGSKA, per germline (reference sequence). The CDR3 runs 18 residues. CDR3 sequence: CSARDDFVQGGTKNIQYF.

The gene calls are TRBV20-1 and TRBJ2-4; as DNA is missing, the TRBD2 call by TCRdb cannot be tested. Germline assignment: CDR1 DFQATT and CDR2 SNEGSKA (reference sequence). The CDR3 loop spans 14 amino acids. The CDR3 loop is CSAQGGGLAGLQYF.

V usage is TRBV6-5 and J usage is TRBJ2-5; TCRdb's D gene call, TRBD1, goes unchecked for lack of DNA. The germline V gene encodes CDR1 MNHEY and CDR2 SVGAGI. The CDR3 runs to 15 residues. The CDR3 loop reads CASSKQGARKETQYF.

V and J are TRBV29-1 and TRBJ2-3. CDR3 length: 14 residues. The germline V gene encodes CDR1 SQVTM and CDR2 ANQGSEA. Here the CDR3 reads CSVEEPFGADTQYF.

CDR3 sequence: CSGAGGPVNEQFF. The chain has TRBV20-1 and TRBJ2-1; TCRdb gives TRBD2 as the D gene, but with no DNA this cannot be confirmed. The length of the CDR3 is 13 residues. Germline assignment: CDR1 DFQATT and CDR2 SNEGSKA (reference sequence).

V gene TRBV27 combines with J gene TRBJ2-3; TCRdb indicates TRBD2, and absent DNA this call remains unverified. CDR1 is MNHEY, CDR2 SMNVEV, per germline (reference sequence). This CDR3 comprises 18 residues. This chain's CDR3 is CASSSGLAGGMGTDTQYF.

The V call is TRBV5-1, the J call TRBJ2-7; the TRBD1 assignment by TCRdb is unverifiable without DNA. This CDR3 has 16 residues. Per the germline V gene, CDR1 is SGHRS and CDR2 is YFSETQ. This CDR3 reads CASSLASGGRAYEQYF.